The subject of this entry is one T cell receptor (beta chain). This clonotype turned up a few times. Its antigen remains unidentified. The record has no base qualities; no much larger clone is one base away. The sample belongs to a study of T cells after yellow fever vaccination (dated by TCRdb to between 2018 and 2021). At the level of the whole study: Libraries from fractions with low cell numbers were prepared with the SMART-Seq v4 Ultra Low Input RNA kit. To follow T-cell clones before and after primary and booster YFV17D yellow fever vaccination, bulk TCR alpha and beta repertoires were sequenced over time. Blood was drawn at multiple timepoints before and after primary and secondary immunization, with bulk PBMC replicates and cell subsets isolated. The cohort comprised two healthy male donors, one aged 18 to 29 and one aged 30 to 40 years.

Here is what the overall study found, with its caveats: A small fraction of clonotypes appeared in both the CD4 and CD8 compartments, likely as a result of convergent recombination. Most clones expanded after primary vaccination (almost 97% of CD4 and approximately 90% of CD8) were re-detected after the booster, suggesting that broad memory maintenance occurred. Compared with the primary T-cell response, the secondary T-cell response was faster but weaker, reaching its peak on day 5 rather than on day 15. Because only a couple of donors were included in the study, the extent to which the findings can be generalized is limited. Computational filtering was needed because FACS-sorted repertoires could contain abundant contaminating clonotypes from the bulk population.

The instrument was an Illumina NovaSeq 6000. TCR cDNA was synthesized by 5'RACE template switching, which introduced a universal primer site and unique molecular identifiers. cDNA synthesis was primed from both the TCR alpha and TCR beta constant segments. Library amplification involved two PCR steps, and the second step added sample barcodes and sequencing adapters. Sequencing of libraries was done on Illumina HiSeq 2500 (2x100 bp) or NovaSeq (2x150 bp). As for the original processing: MIGEC was used to demultiplex reads and collapse the reads into UMI consensus sequences, and MiXCR was used for V(D)J alignment. Using edgeR on replicate PBMC samples, clonotypes were called vaccine-responding if FDR was below 0.01 and the log2 fold change was above 5 up to day 15. Each bulk clonotype received a CD4 or CD8 identity based on whether the sequenced CD4 or CD8 repertoire contained that clonotype at higher abundance. The raw public data were reprocessed by TCRdb itself: fastp quality trimming at Q25, MiXCR clonotype calling, in-frame beta chains only. Every CDR3 protein is listed once, alongside the most common genes and DNA of its rows. The V and J calls come from TCRdb's annotation, not from the publication. The sample table shows roughly 170,000 distinct CDR3 sequences, and 9.3% are seen once. In total, the top ten clones hold about a third of the sample.

What this sample's treatment or condition label stands for: live attenuated yellow fever vaccine strain. A standard Ficoll-Paque protocol was used to isolate PBMCs from peripheral blood. Dynabeads CD4 and CD8 positive selection kits were used to isolate CD4 and CD8 T-cell fractions. TriZol was used to extract RNA from bulk PBMCs, CD4 and CD8 fractions, and dextramer-positive and dextramer-negative fractions. Trimming costs V 0 bases and J 6 bases, and their ends lie 18 bases apart. Taken from cysteine to phenylalanine, the CDR3 has 16 residues. The entry retains the CDR3 DNA only, 48 bases that are in frame from base 1. Per the germline V gene, LGHNA is the CDR1 and YNFKEQ is the CDR2.

The receptor's source is a man younger than 35 who received the YFV17D yellow fever vaccine. In this chain, TRBV4-2 is recombined with TRBJ2-7; a tentative D match to TRBD1 spans 7 bases. This specimen consisted of CD8+ T cells sorted from PBMCs, obtained 45 days after the yellow fever booster vaccination. The CDR3 sequence is CASSQDLGRGASEQYF. The DNA reads as follows: TGTGCCAGCAGCCAAGATCTCGGCAGGGGGGCTAGCGAGCAGTACTTC.